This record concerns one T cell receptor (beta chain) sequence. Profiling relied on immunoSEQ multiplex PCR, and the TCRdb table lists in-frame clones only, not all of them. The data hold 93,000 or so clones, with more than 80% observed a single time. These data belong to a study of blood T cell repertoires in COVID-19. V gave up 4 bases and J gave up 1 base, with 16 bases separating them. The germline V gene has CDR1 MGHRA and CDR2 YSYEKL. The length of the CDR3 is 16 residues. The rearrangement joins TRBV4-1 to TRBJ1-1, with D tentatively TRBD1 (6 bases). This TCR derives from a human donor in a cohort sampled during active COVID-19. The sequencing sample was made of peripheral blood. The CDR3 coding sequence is TGCGCCAGCAGCCTCAGGGGCGCGGGGGGGAACACTGAAGCTTTCTTT. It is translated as CASSLRGAGGNTEAFF.